This T cell receptor (beta chain) was observed in a study of cytomegalovirus exposure and HLA in healthy donors. PCR employed 60 Vbeta and 13 Jbeta primers. The assay was immunoSEQ multiplex PCR, and TCRdb's table has in-frame clones only and misses some. The data contain under 250,000 clones, approximately 88% of them seen just once; the ten biggest clones take up roughly 0.71%. Of note for this clone: Its antigen is unidentified.

Study-wide points: Later analysis suggested links between common viral pathogens and several top significant clusters. Some TCR beta chains (around 180 of them) were listed as cytomegalovirus-associated. The availability of immune exposure information extended only to CMV serostatus.

Likely unrecorded immune exposures existed in these nominally healthy donors. CDR3 length: 12 amino acids. Trimming pared 0 bases from V and 4 bases from J, leaving 4 bases between. Germline lookup yields CDR1 MGHRA and CDR2 YSYEKL. This TCR derives from a boy between 2 and 10 years old in good health and CMV-seronegative. The chain combines TRBV4-1 with TRBJ2-7; D gene uncertain. Sequencing was done on a sample of PBMCs. The CDR3 DNA is TGCGCCAGCAGCCAAGAAGAGTACGAGCAGTACTTC. Amino acid sequence: CASSQEEYEQYF.